What follows describes a single T cell receptor beta chain. The sample is drawn from a study of cytomegalovirus exposure and HLA in healthy donors. Produced via immunoSEQ multiplex PCR; TCRdb's table is partial and in-frame only. The repertoire holds 150,000 or so clones, with just over 85% as singletons. The donors were part of the validation cohort of more than 90 subjects. That cohort was separate from the first cohort, which comprised fewer than 800 subjects. The sequence was obtained from a human donor in good health. Sequenced sample: PBMCs.

CDR3 sequence: CATSRDIKGQGSYEQYF. In nucleotides, the CDR3 is TGTGCCACCAGCAGAGATATTAAGGGACAGGGATCCTACGAGCAGTACTTC. The rearrangement joins TRBV15 to TRBJ2-7; 9 positions match TRBD1. J lost 1 base, V lost 0 bases, and 7 bases had no gene match. This CDR3 has 17 residues. The germline V gene has CDR1 LNHNV and CDR2 YYDKDF (reference sequence).